This T cell receptor (beta chain) comes out of a study of cytomegalovirus exposure and HLA in healthy donors (dated by TCRdb to between 2016 and 2019). About the study as a whole: An earlier analysis of more than 550 of the donors reported 276 Gb of sequence data and some 110 million unique TCR beta sequences obtained from some 170 million T cells. An early release that covered fewer than 750 HLA-typed donors contained approximately 300 gigabases of sequencing data and tens of millions of unique TCR sequences. Of the roughly 420 genotyped donors, 75% to 85% were placed in the genetic ancestry cluster associated with self-reported Caucasian donors. The aim of the study was to test whether cataloging public T cell receptors could identify signatures of past pathogen exposure. The study used immunosequencing to profile the T cell repertoires of hundreds of subjects and linked those repertoires to cytomegalovirus serostatus. Besides the first cohort of approximately 670 subjects, a separate validation cohort made up of roughly 120 different subjects was used. The study combined high-throughput TCR immunosequencing, statistical association of individual TCRs with disease status, and machine learning to predict cytomegalovirus infection status. A later analysis re-analyzed previously published TCR beta repertoires from about 600 donors and added high-resolution HLA genotyping to study TCR occurrence patterns. In the later analysis, no new phenotypic data were used to find candidate immune exposures; instead, reliance was placed on TCR beta sequences and their occurrence across donors. An earlier analysis of around 640 of the donors used high-throughput TCR beta sequencing to judge whether each TCR beta V gene segment behaved as functional or pseudogenic. Donor age, sex, ethnicity and CMV serostatus were compiled together with the repertoire data. A later genetic analysis used genome-wide SNP genotypes for 398 of the 666 donors, treating that subset as a discovery cohort. All discovery cohort repertoires had been generated on a single sequencing platform. HLA typing included class I and class II loci at four-digit resolution. The number of donors typed differed by locus, with about 629-630 for A, B, C, DRB1 and DQB1, around 500 for DQA1, 600 to 610 for DPA1, and some 450 for DPB1. Because of strong linkage in the cohort, five DR-DQ haplotypes were treated as single units for association and clustering. On average, over 200,000 unique TCR beta nucleotide sequences were sequenced per donor among 398 genotyped donors of the cohort, with roughly 19% of those sequences being non-productive. The research as a whole found: Roughly uniform sequencing depth across donors was assumed in presence/absence analyses, although this assumption may not hold. In vitro tests confirmed that a few of the cytomegalovirus-associated TCR beta chains recognize cytomegalovirus antigens. According to a later analysis, parvovirus B19, influenza, CMV and Epstein-Barr virus appeared linked to several top co-occurrence clusters. Compared with equally common non-associated chains, HLA-associated TCR beta chains in a later analysis were more clonally expanded and had lower generation probabilities. A further reported finding was that TCR beta sequences accurately predicted the HLA-A and HLA-B alleles for most subjects in the first cohort. The sequencing pipeline was judged likely to have produced a cluster of highly shared sequence variants as a technical artifact. Assigning TCR associations to individual alleles was difficult when HLA alleles, especially DR and DQ, strongly co-occurred. Correlated functional status among segregating V segments might reflect linkage disequilibrium, but an unknown experimental factor could not be ruled out. A later genetic analysis associated a missense DCLRE1C variant with V-gene and J-gene trimming of TCR beta chains, and an independent cohort replicated the association. A total of about 180 TCR beta chains were listed by the study as associated with cytomegalovirus. Most CMV-associated TCR beta chains appeared to be HLA-restricted in a later analysis, and the HLA associations seemed to be driven largely by CMV exposure. This cohort had only TCR beta chains sequenced, and the lack of alpha or paired-chain data limited which features could be detected. According to a later analysis, TCR association rates differed among HLA loci, with DRB1 alleles showing the most associated TCRs and HLA-C alleles showing the fewest. Because HLA typing was unavailable for some donors at each locus, only the typed subset was used in association tests. An earlier analysis of several hundred of the donors showed that most TCR beta V segments appeared in productive rearrangements either about 87% or about 30% of the time, which broadly matched IMGT annotations. Some IMGT-functional V segments, including TRBV6-2 and TRBV6-3, could not be told apart with the 87-base-pair reads, so those segments were excluded. Cytomegalovirus status was reported to be diagnosed by the classifier with high specificity and sensitivity in both the original and validation cohorts. The authors suggested that the approach could potentially be generalized to other disease states and immunological phenotypes. Because counts were too low, some 17 rarely observed V segments, including chromosome 9 orphons, were left out of the earlier analysis of approximately 580 of the donors. According to a later genetic analysis, donors in an Asian-associated ancestry cluster had fewer N-insertions in productive TCRs than the roughly 670-donor mean. In a later analysis, some 18,000 TCR beta sequences were associated with specific HLA alleles at a false discovery rate of 0.05. Immune exposure information for the cohort was limited to CMV serostatus. Most TCR sequences were seen in very few donors, while some public TCRs were found in many individuals.

This clone was seen only once. The target of this receptor is not known. Per-base quality was not reported, and no clone a single base away is much larger than it. The cohort was made up of roughly 670 healthy bone marrow donors. At the time of sampling, all cohort members were nominally healthy, though unrecorded immune exposures were likely present. The donor was CMV seronegative and belonged to the group of around 400 seronegative cohort members. A peripheral blood sample was collected from each donor, and TCR beta sequencing was performed on peripheral blood mononuclear cells. Genomic DNA extraction from the blood cell samples was performed with the Qiagen DNeasy Blood Extraction Kit. The library was prepared using the immunoSEQ multiplex PCR assay. A mixture of 60 forward primers for TCR Vbeta segments and 13 reverse primers for TCR Jbeta segments was used in the multiplex PCR. The CDR3 region of rearranged TCR beta genes was amplified from genomic DNA by a multiplex PCR assay. The amplified TCR beta libraries were sequenced on the Illumina HiSeq System as 87-base-pair reads. As for the original processing: Across the 670 or so repertoires, a later analysis counted tens of millions of unique TCR beta chains, 9 million to 14 million of which were shared by at least two donors. Raw reads were error-corrected and collapsed into unique sequences with a nearest-neighbor algorithm that merged closely related sequences to remove PCR and sequencing errors. To assign V, D and J gene segments, CDR3 sequences were aligned to IMGT reference sequences. For a sequence to be retained, a match of at least six nucleotides to both a V gene segment and a J gene segment was required. A rearrangement was called productive if the CDR3 had no stop codons and remained in frame with V and J, and every other rearrangement was called non-productive. Following IMGT convention, CDR3 was defined as the stretch from the second conserved V-encoded cysteine up to the conserved J-encoded phenylalanine. The earlier analysis of 587 of the donors excluded sequences that lacked an unambiguous match to a single V gene segment. An earlier analysis of 587 of the donors classified V segments as functional when productive rearrangements were above 56.7% and as segregating when the standard deviation between donors was above 5%. To diagnose cytomegalovirus status from the catalog of TCR beta chain sequences, a statistical classification framework was built. A later analysis assigned V and J genes by comparing TCR nucleotide sequences with IMGT/GENE-DB human TR gene sequences. Using the TCRdist pipeline, a later analysis assigned CDR3 sequences along with most-parsimonious VDJ recombination scenarios. In a later analysis, each TCR beta chain was defined by its CDR3 amino acid sequence together with its V-gene family, and reads without a unique V-gene family were excluded. In a later analysis, 500 to 700 highly shared, low-generation-probability nucleotide sequences were removed to address suspected cross-contamination and a sequencing artifact. For each public chain, a later analysis derived a clonal expansion index from normalized ranks of inferred template counts within each repertoire. Generation probabilities in a later analysis came from a VDJ recombination model fitted to out-of-frame rearrangements, and those results were checked against IGoR. In a later analysis, hypergeometric tests were used to score TCR-TCR, TCR-HLA and TCR-CMV co-occurrence, with a repertoire-size bias correction applied to TCR pairs. In a later analysis, false discovery rates were estimated by permuting HLA or CMV assignments 20 times. In a later analysis, co-occurring TCRs were grouped using DBSCAN, and TCRdist sequence similarity was added for clustering within HLA-allele-positive subsets. Co-occurrence clustering excluded repertoires with fewer than 30,000 or more than 120,000 public chains, plus five with anomalous nucleotide sharing. As stored in TCRdb, this immuneACCESS dataset retains in-frame rearrangements with V and J assigned. A fraction of the clones does not appear; measured against another copy, unresolved V genes explain less than half of the discrepancy, and the remainder lacks a known reason. V and J calls and clone size are given by that table; D and trimming were obtained from the DNA. In all, the sample holds under 150,000 clones, and around four fifths of those were seen once. Together, the top ten hold over 1.3% of the sample.

Looking up the germline V gene yields CDR1 LGHNA and CDR2 YNFKEQ. Including cysteine and phenylalanine, the CDR3 has 17 amino acids. This entry keeps only the CDR3 DNA: 51 bases, framed from base 1. The V end gives up 0 bases and the J end 6 bases, leaving 7 bases in the junction not matched to a gene. The sample taken for sequencing was PBMCs. The TCR sequence derives from a woman in her 40s in good health and CMV-seronegative. The chain links TRBV4-2 with TRBJ2-2; TRBD2 fits 10 bases in the junction. The CDR3 has the sequence CASSQEVIAGGPGELFF. The base sequence is TGTGCCAGCAGCCAAGAGGTTATAGCGGGGGGACCCGGGGAGCTGTTTTTT.